The clone carrying this T cell receptor beta chain was recorded at least ten times. Its target is not known. This entry comes from a study of T-cell reconstitution after alpha-beta-depleted transplantation in children. Points from the study as a whole: Expanded graft clones, several hundred of them, were reportedly the source of alpha-beta T cells about two months after transplant. One year post-transplant, T-cell counts and diversity were largely derived from T cells produced anew.

The V and J ends lost 2 bases and 5 bases, in that order; junction bases with no gene match: 8. Germline V gene data show CDR1 as MNHNS and CDR2 as SASEGT. This CDR3 contains 16 residues. Using unique molecular identifiers, the investigators prepared the TCRbeta library. TCRdb re-analysed the PCR reads in MiXCR, keeping a single row per CDR3 protein. The data hold 97,000 or so distinct CDR3 sequences, with 7.5% to 9.5% observed a single time. The TCR originated in a boy aged 2-15 years with acute lymphoblastic leukemia, due to receive a stem cell transplant. This material consisted of PBMCs, taken before TCRalphabeta/CD19-depleted stem cell transplant. The V call is TRBV6-1, the J call TRBJ2-7, with 11 bases identical to TRBD1. The CDR3 here is CASSENVGTGGDEQYF. The CDR3 DNA follows: TGTGCCAGCAGTGAAAACGTCGGGACAGGGGGGGACGAGCAGTACTTC.